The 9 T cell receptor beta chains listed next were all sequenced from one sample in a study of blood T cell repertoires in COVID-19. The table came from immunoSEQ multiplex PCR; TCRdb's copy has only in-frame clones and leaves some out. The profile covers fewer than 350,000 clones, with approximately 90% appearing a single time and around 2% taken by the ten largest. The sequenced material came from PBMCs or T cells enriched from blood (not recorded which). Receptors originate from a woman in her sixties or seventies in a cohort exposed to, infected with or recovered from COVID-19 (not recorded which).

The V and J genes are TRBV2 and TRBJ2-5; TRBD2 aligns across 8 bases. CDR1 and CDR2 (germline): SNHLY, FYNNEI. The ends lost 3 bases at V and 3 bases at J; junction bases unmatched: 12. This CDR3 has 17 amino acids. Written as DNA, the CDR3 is TGTGCCAGCAGTGATCTTTCGGGGCTAGCGGGCGAAGAGACCCAGTACTTC. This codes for CASSDLSGLAGEETQYF.

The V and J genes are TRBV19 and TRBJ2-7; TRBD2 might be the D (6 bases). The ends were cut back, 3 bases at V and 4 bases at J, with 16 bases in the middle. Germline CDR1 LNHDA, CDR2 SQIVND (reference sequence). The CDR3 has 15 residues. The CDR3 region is CASSITGGGFYEQYF. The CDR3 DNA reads TGTGCCAGTAGTATTACTGGCGGAGGGTTTTACGAGCAGTACTTC.

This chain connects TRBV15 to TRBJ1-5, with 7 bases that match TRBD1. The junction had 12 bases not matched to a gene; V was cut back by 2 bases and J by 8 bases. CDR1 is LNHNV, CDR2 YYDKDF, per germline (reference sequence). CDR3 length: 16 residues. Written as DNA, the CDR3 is TGTGCCACCAGCAGAATGGGACAGCCTAGGGGAGAGCCCCAGCATTTT. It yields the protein CATSRMGQPRGEPQHF. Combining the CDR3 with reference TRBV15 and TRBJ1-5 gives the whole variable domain DAMVIQNPRYQVTQFGKPVTLSCSQTLNHNVMYWYQQKSSQAPKLLFHYYDKDFNNEADTPDNFQSRRPNTSFCFLDIRSPGLGDTAMYLCATSRMGQPRGEPQHFGDGTRLSIL.

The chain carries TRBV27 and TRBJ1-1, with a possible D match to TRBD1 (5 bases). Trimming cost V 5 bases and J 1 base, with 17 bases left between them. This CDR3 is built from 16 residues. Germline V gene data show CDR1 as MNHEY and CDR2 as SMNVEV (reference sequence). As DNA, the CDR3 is TGTGCCAGCAGTCCCCTACCGAGGGGAGGGAACACTGAAGCTTTCTTT. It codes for CASSPLPRGGNTEAFF.

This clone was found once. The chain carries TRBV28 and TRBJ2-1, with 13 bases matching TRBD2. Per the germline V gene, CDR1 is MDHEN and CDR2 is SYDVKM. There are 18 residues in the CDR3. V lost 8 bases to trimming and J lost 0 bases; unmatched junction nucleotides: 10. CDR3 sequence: CASETLAGGLSSYNEQFF. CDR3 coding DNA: TGTGCCAGCGAGACACTAGCGGGAGGGCTTAGCTCCTACAATGAGCAGTTCTTC.

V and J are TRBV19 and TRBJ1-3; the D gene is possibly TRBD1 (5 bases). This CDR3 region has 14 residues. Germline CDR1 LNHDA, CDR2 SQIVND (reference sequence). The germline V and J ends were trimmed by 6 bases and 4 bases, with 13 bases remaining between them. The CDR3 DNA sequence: TGTGCCAGTAGGGACGGGGACTGGGGAAACACCATATATTTT. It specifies CASRDGDWGNTIYF.

CDR3 residues: CASSARDSINTEAFF. The DNA for the CDR3 is TGTGCCAGCAGCGCCCGGGACAGTATAAACACTGAAGCTTTCTTT. The rearrangement uses TRBV7-9 and TRBJ1-1; 7 bases align to TRBD1. The trim removed 5 bases at V and 2 bases at J, leaving 8 bases unmatched. Germline CDR1 is SEHNR and CDR2 is FQNEAQ (reference sequence). CDR3 length: 15 residues.

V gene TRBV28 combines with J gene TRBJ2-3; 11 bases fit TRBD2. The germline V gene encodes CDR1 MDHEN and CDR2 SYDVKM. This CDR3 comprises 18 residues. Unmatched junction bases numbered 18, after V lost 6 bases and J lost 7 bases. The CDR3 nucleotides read TGTGCCAGCAGCTACGGCGTGATGGGTAGCGGGAGGGCTAATACGCAGTATTTT. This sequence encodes CASSYGVMGSGRANTQYF.

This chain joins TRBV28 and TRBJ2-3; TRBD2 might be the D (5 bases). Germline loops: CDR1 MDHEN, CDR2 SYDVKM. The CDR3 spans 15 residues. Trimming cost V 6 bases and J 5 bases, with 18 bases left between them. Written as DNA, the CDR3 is TGTGCCAGCAGCATTAAATTTACAGCGGTAGATACGCAGTATTTT. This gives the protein CASSIKFTAVDTQYF. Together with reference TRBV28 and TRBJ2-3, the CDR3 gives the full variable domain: DVKVTQSSRYLVKRTGEKVFLECVQDMDHENMFWYRQDPGLGLRLIYFSYDVKMKEKGDIPEGYSVSREKKERFSLILESASTNQTSMYLCASSIKFTAVDTQYFGPGTRLTVL.